This T cell receptor (beta chain) was documented in a study of blood T cell repertoires in COVID-19. Study overall: Donors in the United States, Italy and Spain gave samples during acute or convalescent COVID-19. T cells, B-cell-depleted T cells, or PBMCs provided the cDNA or gDNA that served as material.

Under the authors' procedure: Estimated nucleated cell counts came from reference gene primer amplification. The assay was immunoSEQ multiplex PCR, and TCRdb's table has in-frame clones only and misses some. V, J and clone size derive from that table, while D and trimming were established from the DNA sequence. The top ten hold about 5.5% of the sample, which has some 120,000 clones, around four fifths seen once. The V gene end was trimmed by 3 bases and the J gene end by 10 bases; junction bases not matched to a gene: 8. Germline CDR1 is MNHNS and CDR2 is SASEGT. The CDR3 runs to 14 residues. The sequence came from a man at least 80 years old with active or convalescent COVID-19. The chain couples TRBV6-1 to TRBJ2-1, with 8 bases identical to TRBD1. The sequencing sample was made of peripheral blood. DNA of the CDR3: TGTGCCAGCAGTGAGGGCGGCGACAGGGGCGAGCAGTTCTTC. Translation gives CASSEGGDRGEQFF.